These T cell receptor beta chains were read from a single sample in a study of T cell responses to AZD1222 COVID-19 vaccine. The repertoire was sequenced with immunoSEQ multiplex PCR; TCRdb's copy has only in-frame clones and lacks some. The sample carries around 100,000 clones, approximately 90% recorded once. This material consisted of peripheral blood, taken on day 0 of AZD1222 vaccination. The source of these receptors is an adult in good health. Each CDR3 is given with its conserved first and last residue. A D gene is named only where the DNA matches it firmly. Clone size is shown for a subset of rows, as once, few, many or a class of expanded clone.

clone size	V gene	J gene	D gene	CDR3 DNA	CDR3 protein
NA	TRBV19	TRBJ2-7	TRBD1	TGTGCCAGTAGTAGACAGGGTCGACCCTACGAGCAGTACTTC	CASSRQGRPYEQYF
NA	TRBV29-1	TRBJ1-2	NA	TGCAGCGTTGATGTCAGTATAGGAGGCTACACCTTC	CSVDVSIGGYTF
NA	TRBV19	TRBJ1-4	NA	TGTGCCAGCATGGGGCAGCTGAATGAAAAACTGTTTTTT	CASMGQLNEKLFF
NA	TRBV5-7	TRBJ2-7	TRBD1	TGTGCCAGCAGCCGGACAGGGACCTACGAGCAGTACTTC	CASSRTGTYEQYF
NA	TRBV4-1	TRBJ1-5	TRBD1	TGCGCCAGCAGCCAAGATTCCGACAGGGCCAATCAGCCCCAGCATTTT	CASSQDSDRANQPQHF
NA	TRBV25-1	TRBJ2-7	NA	TGTGCCAGCAGTGAAAGTATTGATACCTACGAGCAGTACTTC	CASSESIDTYEQYF
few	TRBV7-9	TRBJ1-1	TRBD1	TGTGCCAGCAGCGCCCGACAGGGTGGATCTGAAGCTTTCTTT	CASSARQGGSEAFF
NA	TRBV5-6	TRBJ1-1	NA	TGTGCCAGCAGCATAGGGGTCCTGAACACTGAAGCTTTCTTT	CASSIGVLNTEAFF
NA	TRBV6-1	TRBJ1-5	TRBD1	TGTGCCAGCAGTGAAGGGGACAGGCGCAATCAGCCCCAGCATTTT	CASSEGDRRNQPQHF
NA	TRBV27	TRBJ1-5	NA	TGTGCCAGCAGTCCCATCCACAGTTATGACAATCAGCCCCAGCATTTT	CASSPIHSYDNQPQHF
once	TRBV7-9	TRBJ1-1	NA	TGTGCCAGCAGCTTCCCGGGTGACACTGAAGCTTTCTTT	CASSFPGDTEAFF
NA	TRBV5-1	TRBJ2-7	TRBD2	TGCGCCAGCACACAGCGGGGGGGTAGCTCCTACGAGCAGTACTTC	CASTQRGGSSYEQYF
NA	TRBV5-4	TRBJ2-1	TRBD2	TGTGCCAGCAGCCCCCCGGGGACTACGGGGTGGGAGCAGTTCTTC	CASSPPGTTGWEQFF
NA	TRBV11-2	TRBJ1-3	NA	TGTGCCAGCAGCTTAGTTACGGCGAACTCTGGAAACACCATATATTTT	CASSLVTANSGNTIYF
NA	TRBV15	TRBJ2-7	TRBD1	TGTGCCACCAGCAGAGAATTCACAGGGGGCTCCTACGAGCAGTACTTC	CATSREFTGGSYEQYF
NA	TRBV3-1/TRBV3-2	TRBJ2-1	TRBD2	TGTGCCAGCAGCAACTCTAGCGGGGGGTACCTCTCCTACAATGAGCAGTTCTTC	CASSNSSGGYLSYNEQFF
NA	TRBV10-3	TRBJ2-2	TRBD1	TGTGCCATCAGCAACAGGGGGCAGTACACCGGGGAGCTGTTTTTT	CAISNRGQYTGELFF
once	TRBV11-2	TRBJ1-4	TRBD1	TGTGCCAGCAGCTTAGCCCTGACAGGGGGTAATGAAAAACTGTTTTTT	CASSLALTGGNEKLFF
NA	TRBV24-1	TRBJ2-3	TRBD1	TGTGCCACCAGTGATTGGCGGGACAGGTTGAAGCACACAGATACGCAGTATTTT	CATSDWRDRLKHTDTQYF
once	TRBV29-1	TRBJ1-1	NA	TGCAGCGTTGAGGACCCAGGTAATGGCGTGAACACTGAAGCTTTCTTT	CSVEDPGNGVNTEAFF
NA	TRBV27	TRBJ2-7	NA	TGTGCCAGCAGTCTCGTTCCCCCGGGGCTCGACCTTTACGAGCAGTACTTC	CASSLVPPGLDLYEQYF
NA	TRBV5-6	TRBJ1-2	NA	TGTGCCAGCAGCTTGTGGGGGGCTAACTATGGCTACACCTTC	CASSLWGANYGYTF
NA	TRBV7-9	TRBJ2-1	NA	TGTGCCAGCAGCCCGAGACTAGTGGGGGTTTACAATGAGCAGTTCTTC	CASSPRLVGVYNEQFF
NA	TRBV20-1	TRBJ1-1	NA	TGCAGTGTTACGAGCTACACTGAAGCTTTCTTT	CSVTSYTEAFF
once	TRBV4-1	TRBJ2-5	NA	TGCGCCAGCAGCAAGGGGGATGGGGAGACCCAGTACTTC	CASSKGDGETQYF
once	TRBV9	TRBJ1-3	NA	TGTGCCAGCAGCTCCGGAGGAACCTCTGGAAACACCATATATTTT	CASSSGGTSGNTIYF
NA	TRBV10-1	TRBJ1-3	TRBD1	TGCGCCAGCAGTGATGGGACAGGGGCCCGAAACACCATATATTTT	CASSDGTGARNTIYF
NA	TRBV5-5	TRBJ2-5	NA	TGTGCCAGCAGCCGACTACCTGACAGACCCCAAGAGACCCAGTACTTC	CASSRLPDRPQETQYF
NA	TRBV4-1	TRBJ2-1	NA	TGCGCCAGCAGCCAAGGATTTGGGACGGCAAACAATGAGCAGTTCTTC	CASSQGFGTANNEQFF
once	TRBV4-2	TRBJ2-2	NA	TGTGCCAGCAGCCAAGACATTTCGAACACCGGGGAGCTGTTTTTT	CASSQDISNTGELFF
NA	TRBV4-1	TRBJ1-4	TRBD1	TGCGCCAGCAGCCAACCCACAGGGGCACATAATGAAAAACTGTTTTTT	CASSQPTGAHNEKLFF
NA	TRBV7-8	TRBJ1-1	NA	TGTGCCAGCAGCTTAGTCGGGGGGGCCCCCACTGAAGCTTTCTTT	CASSLVGGAPTEAFF
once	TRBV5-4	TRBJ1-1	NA	TGTGCCAGCAACCTGTTGGGGCTTCGGCACACTGAAGCTTTCTTT	CASNLLGLRHTEAFF
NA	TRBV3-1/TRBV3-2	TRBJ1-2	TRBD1	TGTGCCAGCACCGACGACAGGGGGCGGAGCTACACCTTC	CASTDDRGRSYTF
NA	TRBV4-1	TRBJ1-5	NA	TGCGCCAGCAGCCAAGCCCCCGCCGGGGAAGGCAATCAGCCCCAGCATTTT	CASSQAPAGEGNQPQHF
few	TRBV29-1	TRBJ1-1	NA	TGCAGCGTCCGCACCCCAGGGAGGGTTAGCACTGAAGCTTTCTTT	CSVRTPGRVSTEAFF
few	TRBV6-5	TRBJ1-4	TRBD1	TGTGCCAGCCTGGACAGGGGGTTACTAGATGAAAAACTGTTTTTT	CASLDRGLLDEKLFF
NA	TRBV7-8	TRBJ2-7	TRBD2	TGTGCCAGCAGCTTAGGGTCGCTAGCGGGGTCCTACGAGCAGTACTTC	CASSLGSLAGSYEQYF
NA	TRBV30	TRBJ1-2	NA	TGTGCCTGGAGTTACGGAGGAGGGTTTGGCTACACCTTC	CAWSYGGGFGYTF
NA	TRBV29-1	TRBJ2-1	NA	TGCAGCGCCCCGTTTCCAGTGGGGGACCACAATGAGCAGTTCTTC	CSAPFPVGDHNEQFF
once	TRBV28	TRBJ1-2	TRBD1	TGTGCCAGCAGTTCGACAGGGATGAACGGCTACACCTTC	CASSSTGMNGYTF
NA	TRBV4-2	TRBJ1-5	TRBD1	TGTGCCAGCAGCCCGACAGGGTTGGATCAGCCCCAGCATTTT	CASSPTGLDQPQHF
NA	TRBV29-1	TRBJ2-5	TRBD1	TGCAGCGTTGATATCGGACAGGGGCCAACCCAGTACTTC	CSVDIGQGPTQYF
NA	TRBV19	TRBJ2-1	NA	TGTGCCAGTAGTATTGGCTGGGATGAGCAGTTCTTC	CASSIGWDEQFF
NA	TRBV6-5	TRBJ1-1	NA	TGTGCCAGCAGAAGGGGATACACTGAAGCTTTCTTT	CASRRGYTEAFF
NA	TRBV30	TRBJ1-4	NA	TGTGCCTGCACTCGTGGCAGGGGTTTTGCAACTAATGAAAAACTGTTTTTT	CACTRGRGFATNEKLFF
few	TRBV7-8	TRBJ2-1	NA	TGTGCCAGCAGCCCCTATCGGGGCAGGGGCTACAATGAGCAGTTCTTC	CASSPYRGRGYNEQFF
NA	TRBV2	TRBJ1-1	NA	TGTGCCAGCAGTGTGAGGGGGAACACTGAAGCTTTCTTT	CASSVRGNTEAFF